Following are 4 T cell receptor beta chains from one sample sequenced in a study of vaccination effects on CD4 cells after COVID-19. Profiling relied on immunoSEQ multiplex PCR, and the TCRdb table lists in-frame clones only, not all of them. Of tens of thousands of clones listed, around three quarters are singletons. The antigens of these receptors remain unknown. ViraFEST assay sequencing came after antigen-specific CD4+ T cells were expanded with viral peptide pools. After less than twelve days in culture, the CD4+ T cells were isolated. Neither prior SARS-CoV-2 infection nor positive nucleocapsid antibodies were present in the vaccine recipients. Source: CD4+ T cells from PBMCs cultured with HCoV-OC43 spike peptides, taken before COVID-19 vaccination. Indicated subset: HCoV-OC43 spike overlapping peptide pool stimulation. These receptors were taken from a human donor who received a COVID-19 vaccine.

The CDR3 nucleotides read TGTGCCTGGAGTAAAGGGGGCAGCGTAGGGGCCAACGTCCTGACTTTC. As protein: CAWSKGGSVGANVLTF. J is TRBJ2-6 and V is TRBV30; the match to TRBD1 covers 7 bases. Germline assignment: CDR1 GTSNPN and CDR2 SVGIG (reference sequence). This CDR3 is built from 16 residues. The V and J ends lost 2 bases and 4 bases, in that order; junction bases with no gene match: 8.

This sequence joins TRBV10-2 and TRBJ2-1, with TRBD2 identical over 11 bases. From germline, CDR1 is WSHSY and CDR2 SAAADI. V trimming: 6 bases; J trimming: 8 bases; junction bases outside the gene matches: 6. The CDR3 runs to 14 residues. Here the CDR3 DNA reads TGCGCCAGCAGGCCTAGCGGGGGGCAGGATGAGCAGTTCTTC. It translates to CASRPSGGQDEQFF.

This clone has only one observation. The rearrangement joins TRBV5-8 to TRBJ2-1; possibly TRBD1 or TRBD2 for D (5 bases each). V lost 8 bases and J 5 bases, leaving 20 bases between the germline ends. The V gene's germline CDR1 is SGHTS and CDR2 YDEGEE. This CDR3 has 15 residues. CDR3: CASPSTGTVDNEQFF. The CDR3, as DNA: TGTGCCAGTCCATCGACCGGGACGGTCGACAATGAGCAGTTCTTC.

The J gene is TRBJ1-4, the V gene TRBV19; 7 bases line up with TRBD1. V shed 6 bases and J 10 bases; nucleotides not matched to a gene: 8. CDR3 length: 13 residues. The germline gives CDR1 LNHDA, CDR2 SQIVND (reference sequence). The CDR3 sequence: CASRIDRDGKLFF. The CDR3 nucleotides are TGTGCCAGTAGGATTGACAGGGATGGAAAACTGTTTTTT.